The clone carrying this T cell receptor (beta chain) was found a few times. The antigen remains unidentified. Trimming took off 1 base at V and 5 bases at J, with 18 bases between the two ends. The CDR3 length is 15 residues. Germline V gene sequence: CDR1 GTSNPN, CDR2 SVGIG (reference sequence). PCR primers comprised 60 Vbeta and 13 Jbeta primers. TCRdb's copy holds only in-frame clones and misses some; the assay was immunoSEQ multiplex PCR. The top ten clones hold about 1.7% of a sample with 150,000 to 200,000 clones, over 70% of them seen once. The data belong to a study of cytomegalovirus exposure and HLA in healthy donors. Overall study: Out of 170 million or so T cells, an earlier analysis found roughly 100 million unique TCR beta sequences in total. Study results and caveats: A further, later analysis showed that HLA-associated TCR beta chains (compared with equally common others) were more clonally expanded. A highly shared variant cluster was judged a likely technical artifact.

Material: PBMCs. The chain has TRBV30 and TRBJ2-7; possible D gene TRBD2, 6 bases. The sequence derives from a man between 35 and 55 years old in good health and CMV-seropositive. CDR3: CAWSDVGAGNNEQYF. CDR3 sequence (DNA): TGTGCCTGGAGTGACGTCGGGGCGGGGAACAACGAGCAGTACTTC.